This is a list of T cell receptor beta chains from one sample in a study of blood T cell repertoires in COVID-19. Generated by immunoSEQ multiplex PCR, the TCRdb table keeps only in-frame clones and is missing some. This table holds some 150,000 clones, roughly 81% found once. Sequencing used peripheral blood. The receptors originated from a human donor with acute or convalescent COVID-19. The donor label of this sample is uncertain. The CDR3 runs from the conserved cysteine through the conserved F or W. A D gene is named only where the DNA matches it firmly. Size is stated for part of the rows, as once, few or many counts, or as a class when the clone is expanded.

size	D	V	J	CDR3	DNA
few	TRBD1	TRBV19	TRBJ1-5	CASKSGQGFRNQPQHF	TGTGCCAGTAAGAGCGGACAGGGGTTTCGCAATCAGCCCCAGCATTTT
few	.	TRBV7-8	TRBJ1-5	CASSLGWGDNQPQHF	TGTGCCAGCAGCTTAGGGTGGGGAGACAATCAGCCCCAGCATTTT
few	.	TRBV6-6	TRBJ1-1	CASTDSRGSYTEAFF	TGTGCCAGCACCGACAGCAGGGGATCCTACACTGAAGCTTTCTTT
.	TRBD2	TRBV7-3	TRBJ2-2	CASSSGTSFSGELFF	TGTGCCAGCAGCTCCGGGACTAGTTTTTCGGGGGAGCTGTTTTTT
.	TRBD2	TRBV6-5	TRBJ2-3	CASSSAGGPTDTQYF	TGTGCCAGCAGCTCAGCGGGGGGGCCCACAGATACGCAGTATTTT
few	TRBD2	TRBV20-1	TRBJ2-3	CSASIAGSTDTQYF	TGCAGTGCTAGTATAGCGGGTTCCACAGATACGCAGTATTTT
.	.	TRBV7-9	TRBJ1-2	CASSLDRGYGYTF	TGTGCCAGCAGCTTGGACAGAGGCTATGGCTACACCTTC
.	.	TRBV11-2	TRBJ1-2	CASSPGGVLTRSIGYTF	TGTGCCAGCAGCCCGGGAGGGGTTTTGACACGGTCTATAGGCTACACCTTC
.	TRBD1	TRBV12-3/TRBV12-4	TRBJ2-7	CASTRDSYEQYF	TGTGCCAGCACTCGGGACAGTTACGAGCAGTACTTC
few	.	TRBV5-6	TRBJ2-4	CASSLGQGKNIQYF	TGTGCCAGCAGCTTGGGCCAGGGGAAAAACATTCAGTACTTC
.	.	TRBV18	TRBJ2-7	CASSVTATDSYEQYF	TGTGCCAGCTCAGTTACAGCAACAGACTCCTACGAGCAGTACTTC
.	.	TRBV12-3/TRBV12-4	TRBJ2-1	CASTQGGDDEQFF	TGTGCCAGCACCCAAGGAGGGGACGATGAGCAGTTCTTC
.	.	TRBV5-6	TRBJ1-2	CASSVPGHLIYGYTF	TGTGCCAGCAGCGTCCCGGGACACCTTATCTATGGCTACACCTTC
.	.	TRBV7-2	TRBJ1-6	CASSLPDSITLHF	TGTGCCAGCAGCTTACCCGATAGTATCACCCTCCACTTT
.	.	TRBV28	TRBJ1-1	CASSLYGGGTEAFF	TGTGCCAGCAGTTTATATGGGGGGGGAACTGAAGCTTTCTTT
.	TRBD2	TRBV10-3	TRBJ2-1	CAISVSLAGGGSYNEQFF	TGTGCCATCAGTGTTTCGCTAGCGGGAGGGGGATCCTACAATGAGCAGTTCTTC
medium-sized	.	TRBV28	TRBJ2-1	CASSLSWYNEQFF	TGTGCCAGCAGTTTAAGCTGGTACAATGAGCAGTTCTTC
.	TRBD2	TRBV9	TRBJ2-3	CASSAGALADTDTQYF	TGTGCCAGCAGCGCCGGCGCACTAGCGGACACAGATACGCAGTATTTT
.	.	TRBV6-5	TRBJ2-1	CASSRGRANEQFF	TGTGCCAGTTCAAGGGGGAGGGCCAATGAGCAGTTCTTC
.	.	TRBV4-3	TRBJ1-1	CASSQVGGFYTEAFF	TGCGCCAGCAGCCAAGTCGGGGGATTTTACACTGAAGCTTTCTTT
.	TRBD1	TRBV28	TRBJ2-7	CASSKGQGFTYEQYF	TGTGCCAGCAGTAAGGGACAGGGGTTCACCTACGAGCAGTACTTC
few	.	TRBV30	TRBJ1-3	CAWSTKLFSGNTIYF	TGTGCCTGGAGTACGAAGCTCTTCTCTGGAAACACCATATATTTT
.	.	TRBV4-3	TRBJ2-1	CASSRGLDNEQFF	TGCGCCAGCAGCCGGGGCCTGGACAATGAGCAGTTCTTC
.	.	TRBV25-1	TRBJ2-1	CASRVDSNEQFF	TGTGCCAGCAGGGTTGACTCGAATGAGCAGTTCTTC
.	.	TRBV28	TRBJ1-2	CASSSLVYGYTF	TGTGCCAGCAGTTCCCTAGTCTATGGCTACACCTTC
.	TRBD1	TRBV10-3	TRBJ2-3	CAISTGVRTDTQYF	TGTGCCATCAGTACAGGGGTGCGCACAGATACGCAGTATTTT
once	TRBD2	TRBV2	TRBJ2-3	CASSRLAGTTDTQYF	TGTGCCAGCAGTCGACTAGCGGGGACCACAGATACGCAGTATTTT
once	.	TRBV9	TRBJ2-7	CASSVALQGYEQYF	TGTGCCAGCAGCGTAGCCCTACAGGGCTACGAGCAGTACTTC
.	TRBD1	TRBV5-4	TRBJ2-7	CASSAGAGQGTYEQYF	TGTGCCAGCAGCGCGGGCGCAGGACAGGGAACCTACGAGCAGTACTTC
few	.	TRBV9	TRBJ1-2	CASSSMAQGEGYTF	TGTGCCAGCAGCTCCATGGCACAGGGTGAAGGCTACACCTTC
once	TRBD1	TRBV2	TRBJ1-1	CASRTQGWTEAFF	TGTGCCAGCAGGACACAGGGGTGGACTGAAGCTTTCTTT
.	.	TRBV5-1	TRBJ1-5	CASSSGTPGGPQHF	TGCGCCAGCAGCTCAGGGACGCCCGGGGGGCCCCAGCATTTT
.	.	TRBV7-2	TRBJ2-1	CASSRQSNEQFF	TGTGCCAGCAGCCGACAGTCCAATGAGCAGTTCTTC
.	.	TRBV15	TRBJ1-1	CATSRDLGATEAFF	TGTGCCACCAGCAGAGATCTGGGAGCCACTGAAGCTTTCTTT
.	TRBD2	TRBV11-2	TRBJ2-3	CASSSQREWADTQYF	TGTGCCAGCAGCTCTCAGCGGGAATGGGCAGATACGCAGTATTTT
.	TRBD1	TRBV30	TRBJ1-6	CAWSQGQVGSPLHF	TGTGCCTGGAGTCAAGGACAGGTCGGTTCACCCCTCCACTTT
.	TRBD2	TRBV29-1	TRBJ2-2	CSVVTGGPRTGELFF	TGCAGCGTTGTCACGGGAGGGCCTAGAACCGGGGAGCTGTTTTTT
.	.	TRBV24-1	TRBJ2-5	CATSQGKQETQYF	TGTGCCACCAGTCAGGGGAAACAAGAGACCCAGTACTTC
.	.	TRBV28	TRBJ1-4	CASSADSSNEKLFF	TGTGCCAGCAGTGCGGACAGCAGTAATGAAAAACTGTTTTTT
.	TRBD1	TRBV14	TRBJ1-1	CASSHLGTAEAFF	TGTGCCAGCAGCCACCTTGGGACAGCTGAAGCTTTCTTT
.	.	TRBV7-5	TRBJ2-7	CARSLGDSYEQYF	TGTGCCAGAAGCTTGGGGGACAGCTACGAGCAGTACTTC
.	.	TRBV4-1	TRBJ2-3	CASSQVTEGTDTQYF	TGCGCCAGCAGCCAAGTTACCGAGGGCACAGATACGCAGTATTTT
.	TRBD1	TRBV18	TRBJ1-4	CASSPPSGGDEKLFF	TGTGCCAGCTCACCACCGTCAGGGGGTGATGAAAAACTGTTTTTT
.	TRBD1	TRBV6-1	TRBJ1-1	CASSELGTGMNTEAFF	TGTGCCAGCAGTGAATTAGGGACAGGCATGAACACTGAAGCTTTCTTT
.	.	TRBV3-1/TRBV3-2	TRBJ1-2	CASSLPGGFNGYTF	TGTGCCAGCAGCCTCCCTGGAGGTTTTAATGGCTACACCTTC
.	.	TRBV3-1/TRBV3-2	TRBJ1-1	CASSQVSGRPPEAFF	TGTGCCAGCAGCCAAGTGTCCGGCAGGCCCCCTGAAGCTTTCTTT